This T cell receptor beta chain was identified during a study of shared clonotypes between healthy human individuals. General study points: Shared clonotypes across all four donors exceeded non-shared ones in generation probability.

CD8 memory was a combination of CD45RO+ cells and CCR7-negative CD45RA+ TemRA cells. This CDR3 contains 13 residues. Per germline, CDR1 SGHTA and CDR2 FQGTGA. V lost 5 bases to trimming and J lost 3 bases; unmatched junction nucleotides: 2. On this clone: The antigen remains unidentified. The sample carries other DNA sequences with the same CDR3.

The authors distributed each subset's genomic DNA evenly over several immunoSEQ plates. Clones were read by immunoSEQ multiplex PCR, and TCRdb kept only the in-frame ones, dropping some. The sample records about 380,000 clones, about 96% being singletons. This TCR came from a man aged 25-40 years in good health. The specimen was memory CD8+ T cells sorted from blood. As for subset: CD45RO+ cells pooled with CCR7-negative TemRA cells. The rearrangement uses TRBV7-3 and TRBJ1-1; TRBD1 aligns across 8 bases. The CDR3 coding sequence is TGTGCCAGCAGCCAGGACAGGGACACTGAAGCTTTCTTT. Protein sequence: CASSQDRDTEAFF.